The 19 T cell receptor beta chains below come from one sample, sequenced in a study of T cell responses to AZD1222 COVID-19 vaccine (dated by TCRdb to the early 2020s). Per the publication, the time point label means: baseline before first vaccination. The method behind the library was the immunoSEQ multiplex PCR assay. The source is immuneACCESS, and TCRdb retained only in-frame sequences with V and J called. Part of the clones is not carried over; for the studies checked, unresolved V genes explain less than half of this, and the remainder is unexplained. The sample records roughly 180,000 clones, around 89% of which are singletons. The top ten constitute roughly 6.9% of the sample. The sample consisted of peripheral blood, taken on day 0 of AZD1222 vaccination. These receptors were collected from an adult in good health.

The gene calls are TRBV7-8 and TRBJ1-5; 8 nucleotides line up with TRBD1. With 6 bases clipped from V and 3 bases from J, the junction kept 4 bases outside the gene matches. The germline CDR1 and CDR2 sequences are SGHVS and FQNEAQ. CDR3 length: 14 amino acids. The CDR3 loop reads CASSWTGYNQPQHF. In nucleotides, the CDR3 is TGTGCCAGCAGTTGGACAGGGTACAATCAGCCCCAGCATTTT.

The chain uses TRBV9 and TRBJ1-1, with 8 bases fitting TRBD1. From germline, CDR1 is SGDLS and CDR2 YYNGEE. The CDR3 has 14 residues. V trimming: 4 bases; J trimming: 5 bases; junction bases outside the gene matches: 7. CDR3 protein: CASSPETGVTEAFF. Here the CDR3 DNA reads TGTGCCAGCAGCCCCGAGACAGGGGTGACTGAAGCTTTCTTT.

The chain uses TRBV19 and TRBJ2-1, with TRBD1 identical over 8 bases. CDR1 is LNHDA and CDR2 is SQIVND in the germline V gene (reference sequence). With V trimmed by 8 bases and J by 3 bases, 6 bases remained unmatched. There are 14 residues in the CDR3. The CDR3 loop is CASGQGRFYNEQFF. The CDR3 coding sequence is TGTGCCAGTGGACAGGGAAGGTTCTACAATGAGCAGTTCTTC.

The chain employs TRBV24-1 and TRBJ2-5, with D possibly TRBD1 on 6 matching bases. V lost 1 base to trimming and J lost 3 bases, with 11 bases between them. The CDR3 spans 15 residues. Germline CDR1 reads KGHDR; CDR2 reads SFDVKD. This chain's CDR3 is CATSDLRRGKETQYF. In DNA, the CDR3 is TGTGCCACCAGTGATTTAAGAAGGGGGAAAGAGACCCAGTACTTC.

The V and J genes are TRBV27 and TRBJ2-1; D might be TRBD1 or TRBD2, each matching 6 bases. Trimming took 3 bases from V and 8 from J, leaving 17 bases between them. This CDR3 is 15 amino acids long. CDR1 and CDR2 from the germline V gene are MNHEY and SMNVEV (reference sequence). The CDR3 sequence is CASSFSGGDGYEQFF. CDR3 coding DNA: TGTGCCAGCAGTTTTTCCGGGGGCGATGGCTATGAGCAGTTCTTC.

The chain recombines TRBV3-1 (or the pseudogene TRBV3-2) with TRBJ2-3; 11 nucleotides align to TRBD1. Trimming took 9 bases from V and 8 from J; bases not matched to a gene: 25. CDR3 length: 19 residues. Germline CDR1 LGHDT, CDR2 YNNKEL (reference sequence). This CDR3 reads CARHTGTGGIWKRGVTQYF. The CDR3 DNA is TGTGCCAGACATACCGGGACAGGGGGTATTTGGAAACGTGGGGTTACGCAGTATTTT.

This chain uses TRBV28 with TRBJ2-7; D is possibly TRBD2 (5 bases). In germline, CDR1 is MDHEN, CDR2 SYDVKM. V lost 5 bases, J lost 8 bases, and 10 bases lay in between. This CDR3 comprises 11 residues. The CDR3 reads CASSVPGKQYF. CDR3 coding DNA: TGTGCCAGCAGTGTACCGGGAAAGCAGTACTTC.

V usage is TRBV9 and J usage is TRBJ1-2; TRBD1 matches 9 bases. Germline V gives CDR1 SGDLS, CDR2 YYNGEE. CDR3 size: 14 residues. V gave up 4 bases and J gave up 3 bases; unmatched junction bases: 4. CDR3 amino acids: CASSPWDRDYGYTF. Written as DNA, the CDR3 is TGTGCCAGCAGCCCCTGGGACAGGGACTATGGCTACACCTTC.

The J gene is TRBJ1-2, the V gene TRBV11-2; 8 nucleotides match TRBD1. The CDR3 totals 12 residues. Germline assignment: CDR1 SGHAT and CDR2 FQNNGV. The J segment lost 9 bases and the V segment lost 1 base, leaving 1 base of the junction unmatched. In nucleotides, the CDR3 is TGTGCCAGCAGCTTAGGACAGGGGAGCTACACCTTC. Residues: CASSLGQGSYTF.

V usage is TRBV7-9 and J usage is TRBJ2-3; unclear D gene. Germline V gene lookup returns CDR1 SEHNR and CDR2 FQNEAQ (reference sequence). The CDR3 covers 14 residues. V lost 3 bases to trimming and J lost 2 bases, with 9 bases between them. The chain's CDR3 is CASSLGRYTDTQYF. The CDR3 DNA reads TGTGCCAGCAGCTTGGGTCGGTACACAGATACGCAGTATTTT. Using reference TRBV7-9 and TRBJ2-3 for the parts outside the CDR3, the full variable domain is DTGVSQNPRHKITKRGQNVTFRCDPISEHNRLYWYRQTLGQGPEFLTYFQNEAQLEKSRLLSDRFSAERPKGSFSTLEIQRTEQGDSAMYLCASSLGRYTDTQYFGPGTRLTVL.

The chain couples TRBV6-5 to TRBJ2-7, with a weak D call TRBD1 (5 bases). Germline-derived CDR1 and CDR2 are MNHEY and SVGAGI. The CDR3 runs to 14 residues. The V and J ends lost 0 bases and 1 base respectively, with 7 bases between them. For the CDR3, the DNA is TGTGCCAGCAGTTACTCAGGGGTTTCCTACGAGCAGTACTTC. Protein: CASSYSGVSYEQYF.

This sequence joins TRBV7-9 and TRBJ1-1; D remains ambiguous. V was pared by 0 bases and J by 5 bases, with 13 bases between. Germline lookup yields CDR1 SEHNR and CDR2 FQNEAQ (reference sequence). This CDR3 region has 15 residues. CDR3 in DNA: TGTGCCAGCAGCTTAGCTAAGGGTGGTGGGACTGAAGCTTTCTTT. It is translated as CASSLAKGGGTEAFF. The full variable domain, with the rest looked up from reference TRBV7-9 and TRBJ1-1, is DTGVSQNPRHKITKRGQNVTFRCDPISEHNRLYWYRQTLGQGPEFLTYFQNEAQLEKSRLLSDRFSAERPKGSFSTLEIQRTEQGDSAMYLCASSLAKGGGTEAFFGQGTRLTVV.

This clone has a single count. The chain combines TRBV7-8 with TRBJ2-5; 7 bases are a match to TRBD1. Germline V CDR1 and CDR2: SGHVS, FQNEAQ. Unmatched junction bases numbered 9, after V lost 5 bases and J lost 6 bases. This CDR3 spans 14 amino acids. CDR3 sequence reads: CASSATGRWQTQYF. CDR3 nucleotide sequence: TGTGCCAGCAGCGCGACAGGGCGGTGGCAGACCCAGTACTTC.

DNA of the CDR3: TGTGCCTGGAGTGGGGACAGATTCTACGAGCAGTACGTC. Protein sequence: CAWSGDRFYEQYV. V is TRBV30 and J is TRBJ2-7; 7 positions agree with TRBD1. Germline V CDR1 and CDR2: GTSNPN, SVGIG (reference sequence). This CDR3 contains 13 residues. With V trimmed by 1 base and J by 3 bases, 3 bases remained unmatched.

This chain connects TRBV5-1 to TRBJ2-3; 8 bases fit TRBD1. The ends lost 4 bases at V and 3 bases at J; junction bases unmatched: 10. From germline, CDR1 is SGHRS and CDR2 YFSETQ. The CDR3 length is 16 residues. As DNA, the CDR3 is TGCGCCAGCAGCGCCGACTCAGGGGGCTTTACAGATACGCAGTATTTT. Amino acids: CASSADSGGFTDTQYF. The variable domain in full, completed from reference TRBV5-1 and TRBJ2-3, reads KAGVTQTPRYLIKTRGQQVTLSCSPISGHRSVSWYQQTPGQGLQFLFEYFSETQRNKGNFPGRFSGRQFSNSRSEMNVSTLELGDSALYLCASSADSGGFTDTQYFGPGTRLTVL.

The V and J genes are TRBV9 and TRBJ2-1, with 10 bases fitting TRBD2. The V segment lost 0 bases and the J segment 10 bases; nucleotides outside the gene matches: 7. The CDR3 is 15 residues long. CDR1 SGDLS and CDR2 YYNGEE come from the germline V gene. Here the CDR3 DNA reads TGTGCCAGCAGCGTAGTAAGCGGGGGGGCTCACGAGCAGTTCTTC. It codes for CASSVVSGGAHEQFF.

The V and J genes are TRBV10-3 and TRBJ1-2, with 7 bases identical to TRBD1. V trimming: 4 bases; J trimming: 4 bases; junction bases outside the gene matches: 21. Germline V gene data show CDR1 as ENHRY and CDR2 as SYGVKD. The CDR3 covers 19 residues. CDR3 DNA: TGTGCCATCAGTGGGCCTTTCCTTAGGACAGGACTACCTTCCTATGGCTACACCTTC. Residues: CAISGPFLRTGLPSYGYTF.

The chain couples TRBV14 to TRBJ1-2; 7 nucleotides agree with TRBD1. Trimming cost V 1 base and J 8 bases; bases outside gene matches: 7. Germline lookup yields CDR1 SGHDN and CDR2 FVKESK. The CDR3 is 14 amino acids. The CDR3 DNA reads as TGTGCCAGCAGCCAAGGCGCAGGGGGAGGAGGCTACACCTTC. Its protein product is CASSQGAGGGGYTF.

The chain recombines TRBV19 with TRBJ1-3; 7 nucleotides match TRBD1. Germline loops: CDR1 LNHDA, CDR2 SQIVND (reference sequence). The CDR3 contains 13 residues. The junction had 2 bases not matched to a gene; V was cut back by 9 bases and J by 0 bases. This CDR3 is CASRDSSGNTIYF. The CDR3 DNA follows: TGTGCCAGCCGGGACAGCTCTGGAAACACCATATATTTT.